There are many counts of the clone carrying this TCR beta chain. The CDR3 length is 14 residues. The ends were cut back, 7 bases at V and 5 bases at J, with 15 bases in the middle. This sample was taken from a study of regulatory T cells in long-lasting Graves disease. Library construction for TCR beta used iRepertoire HTBI primers and Arm-PCR of CDR3 regions. TCRdb called the multiplex PCR reads again in MiXCR, with one record for every CDR3 protein. The repertoire holds around 500,000 distinct CDR3 sequences, with 12% as singletons. This sample's time point: newly diagnosed GD, antithyroid drugs for less than 3 months. Construction of the TCR library relied on RNA isolated from PBMCs. The same sample was also studied in work on T cells in Graves' hyperthyroidism and ophthalmopathy.

The chain couples TRBV12-3 or TRBV12-4 to TRBJ2-1; D tentatively reads TRBD1 or TRBD2 (6 bases each). Here the sequenced sample was peripheral blood mononuclear cells (PBMCs), taken at new diagnosis, from a patient treated with antithyroid drugs. The source of this sequence is a woman in her 30s with Graves disease. The CDR3 region is CASNRGLTNNEQFF. The CDR3 nucleotides are TGTGCCAGCAACCGGGGGCTGACTAACAATGAGCAGTTCTTC.